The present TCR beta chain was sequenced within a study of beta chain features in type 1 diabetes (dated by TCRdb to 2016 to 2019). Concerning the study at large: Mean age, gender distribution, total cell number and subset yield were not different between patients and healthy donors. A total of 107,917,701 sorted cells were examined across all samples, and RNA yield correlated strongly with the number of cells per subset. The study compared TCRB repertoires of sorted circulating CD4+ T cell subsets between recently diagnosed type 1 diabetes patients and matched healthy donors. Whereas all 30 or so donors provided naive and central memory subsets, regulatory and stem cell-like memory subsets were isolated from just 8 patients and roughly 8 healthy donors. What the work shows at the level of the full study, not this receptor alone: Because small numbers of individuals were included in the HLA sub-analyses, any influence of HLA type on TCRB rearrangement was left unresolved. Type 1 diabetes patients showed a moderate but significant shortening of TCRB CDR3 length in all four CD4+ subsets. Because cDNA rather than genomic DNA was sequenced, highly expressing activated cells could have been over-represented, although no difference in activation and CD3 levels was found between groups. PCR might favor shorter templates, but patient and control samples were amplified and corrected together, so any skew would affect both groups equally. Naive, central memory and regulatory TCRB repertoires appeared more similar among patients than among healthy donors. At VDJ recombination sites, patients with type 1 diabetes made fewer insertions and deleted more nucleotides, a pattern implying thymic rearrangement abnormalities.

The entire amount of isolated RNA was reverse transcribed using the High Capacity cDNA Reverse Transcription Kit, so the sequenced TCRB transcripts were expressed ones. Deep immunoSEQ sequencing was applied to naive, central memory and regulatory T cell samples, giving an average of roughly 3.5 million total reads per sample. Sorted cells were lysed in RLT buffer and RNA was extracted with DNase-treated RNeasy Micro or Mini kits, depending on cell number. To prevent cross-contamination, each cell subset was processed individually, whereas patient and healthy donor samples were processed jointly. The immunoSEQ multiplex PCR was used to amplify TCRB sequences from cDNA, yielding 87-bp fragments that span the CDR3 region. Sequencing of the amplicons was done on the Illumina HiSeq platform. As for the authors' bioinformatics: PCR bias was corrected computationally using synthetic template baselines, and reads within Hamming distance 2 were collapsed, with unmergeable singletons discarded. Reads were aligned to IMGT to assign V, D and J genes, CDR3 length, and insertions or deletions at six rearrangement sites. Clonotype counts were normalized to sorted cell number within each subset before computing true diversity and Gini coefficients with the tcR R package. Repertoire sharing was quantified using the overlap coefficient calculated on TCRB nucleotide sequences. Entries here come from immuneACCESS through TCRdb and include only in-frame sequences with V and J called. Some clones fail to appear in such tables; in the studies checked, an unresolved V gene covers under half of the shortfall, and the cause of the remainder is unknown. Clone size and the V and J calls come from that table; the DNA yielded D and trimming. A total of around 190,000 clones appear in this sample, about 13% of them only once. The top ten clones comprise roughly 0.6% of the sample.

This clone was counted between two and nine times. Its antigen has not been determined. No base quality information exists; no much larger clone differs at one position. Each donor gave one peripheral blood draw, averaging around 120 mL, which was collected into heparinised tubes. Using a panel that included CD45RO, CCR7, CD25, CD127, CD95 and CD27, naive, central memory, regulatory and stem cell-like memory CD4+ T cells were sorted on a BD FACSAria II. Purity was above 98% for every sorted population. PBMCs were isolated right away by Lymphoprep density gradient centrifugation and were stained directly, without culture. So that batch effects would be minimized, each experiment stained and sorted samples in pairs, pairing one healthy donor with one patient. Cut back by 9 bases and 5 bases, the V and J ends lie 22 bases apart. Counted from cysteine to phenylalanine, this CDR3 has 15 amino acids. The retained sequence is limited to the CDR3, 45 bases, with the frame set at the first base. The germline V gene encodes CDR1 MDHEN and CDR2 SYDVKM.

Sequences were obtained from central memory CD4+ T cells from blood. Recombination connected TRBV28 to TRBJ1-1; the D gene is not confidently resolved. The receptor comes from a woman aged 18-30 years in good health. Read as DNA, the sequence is TGTGCCAGTCGAGGCCTCGGCTCCGGCCCTACTGAAGCTTTCTTT. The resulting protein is CASRGLGSGPTEAFF.